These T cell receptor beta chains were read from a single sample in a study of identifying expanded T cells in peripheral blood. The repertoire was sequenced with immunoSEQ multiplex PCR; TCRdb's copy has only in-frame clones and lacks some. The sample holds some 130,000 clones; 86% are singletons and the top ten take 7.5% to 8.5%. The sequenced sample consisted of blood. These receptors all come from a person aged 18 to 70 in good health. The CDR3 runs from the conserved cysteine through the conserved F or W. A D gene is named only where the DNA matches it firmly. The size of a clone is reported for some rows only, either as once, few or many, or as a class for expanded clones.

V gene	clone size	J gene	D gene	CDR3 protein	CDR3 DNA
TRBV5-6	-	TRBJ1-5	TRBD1	CASSLAQGGQPQHF	TGTGCCAGCAGCTTGGCCCAGGGGGGTCAGCCCCAGCATTTT
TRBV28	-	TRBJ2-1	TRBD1	CASSPYQGALRNEQFF	TGTGCCAGCAGTCCGTACCAGGGGGCTCTTCGCAATGAGCAGTTCTTC
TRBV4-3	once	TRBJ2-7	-	CASSRVLLMGSEQYF	TGCGCCAGCAGCCGCGTTCTTTTGATGGGCTCCGAGCAGTACTTC
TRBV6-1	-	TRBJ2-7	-	CASSELGAGIPYEQYF	TGTGCCAGCAGTGAATTAGGGGCAGGGATCCCCTACGAGCAGTACTTC
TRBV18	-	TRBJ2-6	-	CASSPRLSGANVLTF	TGTGCCAGCTCACCACGGCTCTCTGGGGCCAACGTCCTGACTTTC
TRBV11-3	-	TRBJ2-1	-	CASSIGGPNEQFF	TGTGCCAGCAGCATTGGGGGACCCAATGAGCAGTTCTTC
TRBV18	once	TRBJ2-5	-	CASSPSLGRLTQETQYF	TGTGCCAGCTCACCATCTTTGGGACGGCTAACCCAAGAGACCCAGTACTTC
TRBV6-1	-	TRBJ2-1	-	CASSNLNDEQFF	TGTGCCAGCAGTAATTTAAACGATGAGCAGTTCTTC
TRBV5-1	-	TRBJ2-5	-	CASSPEKETQYF	TGCGCCAGCAGCCCGGAGAAAGAGACCCAGTACTTC
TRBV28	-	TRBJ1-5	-	CASSLISDQPQHF	TGTGCCAGCAGTTTAATTTCAGATCAGCCCCAGCATTTT
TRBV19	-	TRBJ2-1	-	CATLSTEGEINEQFF	TGTGCCACCTTATCAACGGAGGGCGAAATCAATGAGCAGTTCTTC
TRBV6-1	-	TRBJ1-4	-	CASSDRQATNEKLFF	TGTGCCAGCAGTGACAGACAGGCAACTAATGAAAAACTGTTTTTT
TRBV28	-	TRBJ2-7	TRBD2	CASSLPQGLAGKYEQYF	TGTGCCAGCAGTCTTCCCCAAGGACTAGCGGGAAAGTACGAGCAGTACTTC
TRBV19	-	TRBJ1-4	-	CASSPRTREKLFF	TGTGCCAGTAGCCCAAGGACGAGGGAAAAACTGTTTTTT
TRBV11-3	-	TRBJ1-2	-	CASSRATTGDGYTF	TGTGCCAGCAGCCGCGCGACGACAGGAGATGGCTACACCTTC
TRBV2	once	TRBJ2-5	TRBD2	CASSKGLAGDETQYF	TGTGCCAGCAGCAAGGGACTAGCGGGAGACGAGACCCAGTACTTC
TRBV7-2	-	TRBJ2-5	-	CASSQYGAETQYF	TGTGCCAGCAGCCAGTACGGGGCTGAGACCCAGTACTTC
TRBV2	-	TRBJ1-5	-	CASSVAGSNQPQHF	TGTGCCAGCAGTGTGGCGGGGAGCAATCAGCCCCAGCATTTT
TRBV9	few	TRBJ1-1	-	CASSAHVAQRTEAFF	TGTGCCAGCAGCGCCCACGTGGCTCAACGCACTGAAGCTTTCTTT
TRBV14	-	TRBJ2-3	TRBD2	CASSPRGAGAHTQYF	TGTGCCAGCAGCCCCCGGGGAGCGGGAGCCCATACGCAGTATTTT
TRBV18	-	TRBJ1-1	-	CASSPGPDSVGAFF	TGTGCCAGCTCACCAGGTCCTGATAGTGTTGGAGCTTTCTTT
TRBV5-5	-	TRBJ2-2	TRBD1	CASSLGGQPVPGELFF	TGTGCCAGCAGCTTGGGGGGACAGCCTGTTCCCGGGGAGCTGTTTTTT
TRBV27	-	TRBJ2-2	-	CASSPRQNTGELFF	TGTGCCAGCAGTCCTCGACAGAACACCGGGGAGCTGTTTTTT
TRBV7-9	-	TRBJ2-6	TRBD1	CASSNRGPGANVLTF	TGTGCCAGCAGTAACAGGGGGCCCGGGGCCAACGTCCTGACTTTC
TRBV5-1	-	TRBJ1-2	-	CASSLGVFLADGYTF	TGCGCCAGCAGCTTGGGGGTCTTCTTAGCGGATGGCTACACCTTC
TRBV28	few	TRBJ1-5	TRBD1	CASSQRQGDQPQHF	TGTGCCAGCAGTCAAAGACAGGGCGATCAGCCCCAGCATTTT
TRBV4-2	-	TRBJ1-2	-	CASSQDFWVNYGYTF	TGTGCCAGCAGCCAAGATTTTTGGGTTAACTATGGCTACACCTTC
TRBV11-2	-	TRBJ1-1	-	CASSFSMNTEAFF	TGTGCCAGCAGCTTCAGCATGAACACTGAAGCTTTCTTT
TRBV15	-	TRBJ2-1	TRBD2	CATSSRGGLVLVVEQFF	TGTGCCACCAGCAGTCGGGGGGGGCTGGTGCTAGTCGTTGAGCAGTTCTTC
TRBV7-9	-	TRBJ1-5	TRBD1	CASSKQGGQPQHF	TGTGCCAGCAGTAAACAGGGGGGACAGCCCCAGCATTTT
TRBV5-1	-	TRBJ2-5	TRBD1	CASSTGGDRETQYF	TGCGCCAGCTCGACAGGGGGTGATCGAGAGACCCAGTACTTC
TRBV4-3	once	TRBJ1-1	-	CASSQGEANTEAFF	TGCGCCAGCAGCCAAGGGGAGGCTAACACTGAAGCTTTCTTT
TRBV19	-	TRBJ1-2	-	CASTLAGRAYGYTF	TGTGCCAGTACTCTTGCGGGGCGCGCCTATGGCTACACCTTC
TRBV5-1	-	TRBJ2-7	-	CASIRENTYEQYF	TGCGCCAGCATTCGGGAAAACACCTACGAGCAGTACTTC
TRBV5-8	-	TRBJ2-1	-	CAGQGFSYNEQFF	TGTGCCGGTCAGGGTTTCTCCTACAATGAGCAGTTCTTC
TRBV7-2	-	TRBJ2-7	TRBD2	CASSLTSGSGGEQYF	TGTGCCAGCAGCCTAACTAGCGGTTCGGGCGGCGAGCAGTACTTC
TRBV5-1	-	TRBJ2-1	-	CASSLRVNRLTYNEQFF	TGCGCCAGCAGCTTACGGGTTAACAGGCTAACCTACAATGAGCAGTTCTTC
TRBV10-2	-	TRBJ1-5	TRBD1	CASSTGTAFSNQPQHF	TGCGCCAGCAGCACCGGGACAGCTTTTAGCAATCAGCCCCAGCATTTT
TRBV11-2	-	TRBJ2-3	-	CASSRTGSGSLDTQYF	TGTGCCAGCAGCCGAACGGGGAGCGGGTCCTTGGATACGCAGTATTTT
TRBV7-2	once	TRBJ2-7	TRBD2	CASSLTSGGSYEQYF	TGTGCCAGCAGCCTAACTAGCGGGGGGTCCTACGAGCAGTACTTC
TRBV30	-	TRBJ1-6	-	CAWSRQGNSPLHF	TGTGCCTGGAGTCGGCAGGGGAATTCACCCCTCCACTTT
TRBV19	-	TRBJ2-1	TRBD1	CASSINLGQGASDEQFF	TGTGCCAGTAGTATTAATCTTGGACAGGGGGCCTCGGATGAGCAGTTCTTC
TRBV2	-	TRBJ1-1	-	CASVWDTGGVNTEAFF	TGTGCCAGCGTTTGGGACACGGGGGGTGTGAACACTGAAGCTTTCTTT
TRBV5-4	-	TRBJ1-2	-	CASTTPSKPYGYTF	TGTGCCAGCACCACCCCCTCGAAACCTTATGGCTACACCTTC
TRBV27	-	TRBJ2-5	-	CASSWAEQETQYF	TGCGCCAGCAGTTGGGCAGAGCAAGAGACCCAGTACTTC
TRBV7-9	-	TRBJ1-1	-	CASSSGMNTEAFF	TGTGCCAGCAGCTCCGGGATGAACACTGAAGCTTTCTTT
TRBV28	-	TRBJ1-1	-	CASSLGSQSKLEAFF	TGTGCCAGCAGTTTGGGGTCGCAGTCTAAACTCGAAGCTTTCTTT
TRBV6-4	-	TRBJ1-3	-	CASSDSLGGPSGNTIYF	TGTGCCAGCAGTGACTCGCTGGGAGGCCCCTCTGGAAACACCATATATTTT
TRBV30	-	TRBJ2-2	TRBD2	CAWSVAGRPTGELFF	TGTGCCTGGAGTGTAGCGGGGCGACCCACCGGGGAGCTGTTTTTT
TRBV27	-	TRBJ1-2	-	CASSPTPNYGYTF	TGTGCCAGCAGCCCGACACCTAATTATGGCTACACCTTC
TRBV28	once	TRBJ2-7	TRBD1	CASSTRDRGNYEQYF	TGTGCCAGTTCCACCCGGGACAGGGGTAACTACGAGCAGTACTTC
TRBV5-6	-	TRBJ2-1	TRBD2	CASSWTSGSVNNEQFF	TGTGCCAGCAGCTGGACTAGCGGGAGTGTTAACAATGAGCAGTTCTTC
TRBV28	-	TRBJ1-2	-	CASTTPRAIYGYTF	TGTGCCAGCACCACCCCCAGGGCGATATATGGCTACACCTTC
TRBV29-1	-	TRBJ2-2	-	CSAPGTPNTGELFF	TGCAGCGCCCCCGGGACACCGAACACCGGGGAGCTGTTTTTT
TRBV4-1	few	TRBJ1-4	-	CASSQNWGRGGSNEKLFF	TGCGCCAGCAGCCAGAACTGGGGACGGGGCGGGTCTAATGAAAAACTGTTTTTT
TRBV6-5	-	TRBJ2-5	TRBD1	CASSWGQGTSVETQYF	TGTGCCAGCAGTTGGGGACAGGGGACCTCGGTAGAGACCCAGTACTTC
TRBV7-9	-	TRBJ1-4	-	CASSLASRTDLNEKLFF	TGTGCCAGCAGCTTAGCGAGTCGGACGGATCTTAATGAAAAACTGTTTTTT